This T cell receptor beta chain came from a study of T cell responses to AZD1222 COVID-19 vaccine. The CDR3 consists of 16 residues. Germline-derived CDR1 and CDR2 are SNHLY and FYNNEI. V shed 4 bases and J shed 4 bases, with 19 bases lying between them. Sequencing was performed with immunoSEQ multiplex PCR; in TCRdb, only in-frame clones are kept and a portion is missing. The table shows 110,000 or so clones, with roughly 89% occurring only once. Here the sequenced sample was peripheral blood, taken 28 days after the second AZD1222 dose. The chain combines TRBV2 with TRBJ1-1; the D is unclear. The receptor was derived from an adult who received the AZD1222 COVID-19 vaccine. In DNA, the CDR3 is TGTGCCAGCAGTGTATTACCCCCGGCTCTGAGCACTGAAGCTTTCTTT. Its protein product is CASSVLPPALSTEAFF.